Below, 25 T cell receptor beta chains from the same sample are listed, as sequenced in a study of spatial heterogeneity in lung cancer. Described time point: blood at routine non-recurrence follow-up after resection. Without sorting, whole RNA was sequenced from tumor, nontumor lung or frozen PBMC. MiXCR, run by TCRdb on the 5' RACE reads, gives a single entry per CDR3 protein. Altogether some 120,000 distinct CDR3 sequences are present, 9.5% to 15% being singletons, with the ten largest covering around 16%. Sequenced material: PBMCs, taken at follow-up. All receptors come from a male donor with early-stage non-small cell lung cancer.

A remark on this clonotype: The junction shows a germline mismatch at one end, possibly a read error. The genes are TRBV7-2 and TRBJ1-1; D is undetermined. Per the germline V gene, CDR1 is SGHTA and CDR2 is FQGNSA. CDR3 size: 13 residues. This chain's CDR3 is CASRFWEDTEAFF. The CDR3, as DNA: TGTGCCAGCCGCTTCTGGGAGGACACTGAAGCTTTCTTT.

This rearrangement joins TRBV20-1 to TRBJ1-3, with D tentatively TRBD1 (5 bases). The V gene lost 1 base and the J gene lost 2 bases, with 9 bases spanning the gap. CDR3 length equals 14 residues. Per germline, CDR1 DFQATT and CDR2 SNEGSKA (reference sequence). The CDR3 nucleotides are TGCAGTGCTAGAGCAAGGGGCACTGGAAACACCATATATTTT. Translated: CSARARGTGNTIYF.

This clonotype was counted ten times or more. The CDR3 reads CASSLSSGGSNQPQHF. CDR3 in DNA: TGTGCCAGCAGCCTCTCCAGCGGCGGTAGCAATCAGCCCCAGCATTTT. The chain carries TRBV5-5 and TRBJ1-5; no clear D gene. V lost 4 bases, J lost 0 bases, and 14 bases lay in between. This CDR3 region has 16 residues. The germline V gene encodes CDR1 SGHKS and CDR2 YYEKEE (reference sequence).

The gene calls are TRBV19 and TRBJ1-5, with 7 bases that match TRBD1. Germline CDR1 reads LNHDA; CDR2 reads SQIVND (reference sequence). The V and J ends lost 3 bases and 9 bases, in that order; junction bases with no gene match: 5. This CDR3 spans 13 amino acids. Here the CDR3 DNA reads TGTGCCAGTAGTATTACAGGGGTCGGGCCCCAGCATTTT. Its translation: CASSITGVGPQHF.

This clonotype was detected ten times or more. CDR3: CSARTTGHEQYF. The CDR3 DNA reads as TGCAGTGCTAGAACAACGGGGCACGAGCAGTACTTC. V gene TRBV20-1 combines with J gene TRBJ2-7; possibly TRBD1 or TRBD2 for D (5 bases each). Germline CDR1 is DFQATT and CDR2 is SNEGSKA (reference sequence). This CDR3 has 12 amino acids. V was trimmed by 2 bases and J by 5 bases, leaving 10 bases between them.

The V call is TRBV29-1, the J call TRBJ1-5; no clear D gene. This CDR3 is built from 12 residues. Trimming took off 4 bases at V and 4 bases at J, with 8 bases between the two ends. Germline-derived CDR1 and CDR2 are SQVTM and ANQGSEA. The CDR3 nucleotides are TGCAGCGTTGTGTTGGGAAATCAGCCCCAGCATTTT. Its translation: CSVVLGNQPQHF.

The chain recombines TRBV6-1 with TRBJ1-4; D possibly corresponds to TRBD1 (5 bases). Germline V CDR1 and CDR2: MNHNS, SASEGT. Trimming removed 2 bases from V and 8 bases from J, with 15 bases in between. The CDR3 runs to 15 residues. The CDR3 region has the DNA TGTGCCAGCAGTGAATCCCAGGGCCCGGGCGAAAAACTGTTTTTT. It specifies CASSESQGPGEKLFF.

This clonotype was seen ten or more times. J is TRBJ2-5 and V is TRBV5-1; D unclear. The V gene's germline CDR1 is SGHRS and CDR2 YFSETQ. V gave up 0 bases and J gave up 6 bases, with 9 bases separating them. The CDR3 has 13 residues. The chain's CDR3 is CASSLEHTKTQYF. In nucleotides, the CDR3 is TGCGCCAGCAGCTTGGAGCATACCAAGACCCAGTACTTC.

This clonotype was detected a few times. V gene TRBV9 combines with J gene TRBJ1-6; 8 bases map to TRBD1. The ends lost 4 bases at V and 10 bases at J; junction bases unmatched: 7. CDR3 length: 14 residues. Germline CDR1 is SGDLS and CDR2 is YYNGEE. The CDR3 loop is CASSPGQGRSPLHF. Written as DNA, the CDR3 is TGTGCCAGCAGCCCAGGACAGGGAAGGTCACCCCTCCACTTT.

This rearrangement joins TRBV19 to TRBJ2-7; D not certain. Germline assignment: CDR1 LNHDA and CDR2 SQIVND (reference sequence). The V and J ends lost 4 bases and 5 bases respectively, with 6 bases between them. This CDR3 contains 11 residues. The CDR3: CASSTRNEQYF. In DNA form, the CDR3 reads TGTGCCAGTAGTACCCGCAACGAGCAGTACTTC.

The V gene is TRBV4-2, the J gene TRBJ2-7; 9 nucleotides align to TRBD2. CDR1 and CDR2 from the germline V gene are LGHNA and YNFKEQ. J gave up 4 bases and V 3 bases, and 10 bases lay outside the gene matches. The CDR3 is 16 residues long. The CDR3 DNA reads as TGTGCCAGCAGCCAGGCTACCGGGACTAGCATGTACGAGCAGTACTTC. The encoded protein is CASSQATGTSMYEQYF.

This clonotype came up many times. The chain joins TRBV10-2 to TRBJ1-5; possible D gene TRBD1, 6 bases. The CDR3 sequence is 15 residues long. Germline V gene data show CDR1 as WSHSY and CDR2 as SAAADI. Trimming removed 11 bases from V and 2 bases from J, with 19 bases in between. The CDR3 nucleotides are TGCGCCTCCCGGGATGTCGCAGGGGGCAATCAGCCCCAGCATTTT. This translates into CASRDVAGGNQPQHF.

There are many counts of this clonotype. The chain employs TRBV29-1 and TRBJ2-1, with no clear D. Trimming pared 1 base from V and 4 bases from J, leaving 11 bases between. This CDR3 is built from 14 residues. The V gene's germline CDR1 is SQVTM and CDR2 ANQGSEA. The CDR3 DNA sequence: TGCAGCGTTGAAGGACCCACATCTTACAATGAGCAGTTCTTC. Residues: CSVEGPTSYNEQFF.

This clonotype was counted ten times or more. The gene calls are TRBV6-6 and TRBJ1-3; D possibly corresponds to TRBD1 (6 bases). The CDR3 has 15 residues. Germline assignment: CDR1 MNHNY and CDR2 SVGAGI (reference sequence). V dropped 8 bases and J dropped 3 bases, with 17 bases sitting between them. The CDR3 here is CASSEDSKGGNTIYF. DNA for the CDR3: TGTGCCAGCTCAGAGGACAGCAAAGGTGGAAACACCATATATTTT.

This clonotype came up many times. Here the CDR3 DNA reads TGCGCCAGCAGCTTGGCGGGGGGCTTTGAAGCTTTCTTT. Protein product: CASSLAGGFEAFF. This chain links TRBV5-1 with TRBJ1-1; D is perhaps TRBD1 (6 bases). The V end was cut by 0 bases, the J end by 7 bases, with 10 bases between. Germline V gene sequence: CDR1 SGHRS, CDR2 YFSETQ. The CDR3 consists of 13 residues. The full variable domain, completed using reference TRBV5-1 and TRBJ1-1, is KAGVTQTPRYLIKTRGQQVTLSCSPISGHRSVSWYQQTPGQGLQFLFEYFSETQRNKGNFPGRFSGRQFSNSRSEMNVSTLELGDSALYLCASSLAGGFEAFFGQGTRLTVV.

This clonotype appeared a few times. The chain links TRBV6-1 to TRBJ2-1, with no clear D. Deletions cut 1 base from V and 14 bases from J, with 15 bases between. In germline, CDR1 is MNHNS, CDR2 SASEGT. The CDR3 contains 13 residues. The CDR3 spells CASSEVGPRAEFF. CDR3 DNA: TGTGCCAGCAGTGAAGTTGGGCCTAGGGCAGAGTTCTTC.

This clonotype appeared many times. The genes are TRBV27 and TRBJ1-1; weak D call: TRBD1 (5 bases). The CDR3 has 14 amino acids. With 1 base removed from V and 2 bases from J, the gap between germline ends came to 8 bases. The V gene's germline CDR1 is MNHEY and CDR2 SMNVEV (reference sequence). The CDR3 nucleotides are TGTGCCAGCAGTTTATTACAGGCTAACACTGAAGCTTTCTTT. Its protein product is CASSLLQANTEAFF.

This chain joins TRBV27 and TRBJ1-6; D gene unclear. Germline V CDR1 and CDR2: MNHEY, SMNVEV (reference sequence). This CDR3 is built from 13 residues. Trimming took 6 bases from V and 3 from J, leaving 6 bases between them. CDR3 loop: CASRGGYNSPLHF. In DNA form, the CDR3 reads TGTGCCAGCAGGGGCGGCTATAATTCACCCCTCCACTTT.

This clonotype was picked up many times. The chain uses TRBV4-2 and TRBJ1-2, with 7 nucleotides matching TRBD1. CDR3 length: 17 residues. CDR1 is LGHNA and CDR2 is YNFKEQ in the germline V gene. The J segment lost 8 bases and the V segment lost 2 bases, leaving 17 bases of the junction unmatched. In DNA form, the CDR3 reads TGTGCCAGCAGCCAAACCGGGCCGTGGCAGGGGGAACGAGGCTACACCTTC. It is translated as CASSQTGPWQGERGYTF.

This clonotype was found many times. The chain combines TRBV29-1 with TRBJ1-2, with D hard to call. Trimming took 4 bases from V and 1 from J, leaving 10 bases between them. The CDR3 sequence is 13 residues long. Germline CDR1 is SQVTM and CDR2 is ANQGSEA. CDR3 in amino acids: CSVAGTRNYGYTF. DNA of the CDR3: TGCAGCGTTGCAGGAACACGTAACTATGGCTACACCTTC. Complete variable domain (other parts from reference TRBV29-1 and TRBJ1-2): SAVISQKPSRDICQRGTSLTIQCQVDSQVTMMFWYRQQPGQSLTLIATANQGSEATYESGFVIDKFPISRPNLTFSTLTVSNMSPEDSSIYLCSVAGTRNYGYTFGSGTRLTVV.

The chain links TRBV6-5 to TRBJ1-2; unclear D gene. The V end was cut by 0 bases, the J end by 8 bases, with 13 bases between. The V gene's germline CDR1 is MNHEY and CDR2 SVGAGI. CDR3 size: 14 residues. This CDR3 is CASSYSSLVGGYTF. The CDR3 DNA sequence: TGTGCCAGCAGTTACTCGAGCCTCGTCGGGGGCTACACCTTC.

This clonotype appeared a few times. The CDR3 DNA is TGTGCCAGCAGCGAGGCCGCCAGCTCACCCCTCCACTTT. This translates into CASSEAASSPLHF. V and J are TRBV2 and TRBJ1-6; no definite D call. Per the germline V gene, CDR1 is SNHLY and CDR2 is FYNNEI. Deletions cut 6 bases from V and 10 bases from J, with 13 bases between. This CDR3 has 13 residues.

The J gene is TRBJ1-4, the V gene TRBV18; the match to TRBD1 covers 7 bases. Unmatched junction bases numbered 5, after V lost 7 bases and J lost 3 bases. The CDR3 consists of 14 residues. CDR1 is KGHSH, CDR2 LQKENI, per germline. CDR3 DNA: TGTGCCAGCTACGAGGGGGCGTCTAATGAAAAACTGTTTTTT. Translating it yields CASYEGASNEKLFF.

The J gene is TRBJ2-1, the V gene TRBV12-3 or TRBV12-4; unclear D gene. This CDR3 is built from 15 residues. V was shortened by 6 bases and J by 0 bases, with 12 bases between the two germline ends. The CDR3 sequence: CASSPIGSSYNEQFF. In DNA form, the CDR3 reads TGTGCCAGCAGCCCGATTGGGTCCTCCTACAATGAGCAGTTCTTC.

This clonotype was detected once. This clone may be a read error of a much larger clone one base away. The chain joins TRBV29-1 to TRBJ2-1, with 7 positions matching TRBD2. CDR3 length: 14 residues. The V segment lost 7 bases and the J segment 8 bases; nucleotides outside the gene matches: 14. Germline values: CDR1 SQVTM, CDR2 ANQGSEA. For the CDR3, the DNA is TGCAGCGATGCCGCCTGGGGGGGAGTGGATGAGCAGTTCTTC. Translated: CSDAAWGGVDEQFF.